The next 4 T cell receptor beta chains were all read from a single sample in a study of blood T cell repertoires in COVID-19. The data were produced by immunoSEQ multiplex PCR, yet TCRdb's version contains in-frame clones alone and is incomplete. The sample has around 370,000 clones; around 90% are singletons. The sequenced material came from peripheral blood. The receptors were gathered from a man between 18 and 35 years old with active or convalescent COVID-19.

This clone has only one observation. The gene calls are TRBV6-1 and TRBJ2-2; 11 nucleotides line up with TRBD1. The germline CDR1 and CDR2 sequences are MNHNS and SASEGT. The CDR3 is 17 amino acids. V was pared by 2 bases and J by 5 bases, with 7 bases of the junction left unmatched. In DNA, the CDR3 is TGTGCCAGCAGTGAATACGGGACAGGGGGAGGGACCGGGGAGCTGTTTTTT. The encoded protein is CASSEYGTGGGTGELFF.

This sequence joins TRBV3-1 (or the pseudogene TRBV3-2) and TRBJ2-3; D gene ambiguous. The CDR3 length is 14 residues. V lost 1 base and J lost 4, with 9 bases in between. Germline values: CDR1 LGHDT, CDR2 YNNKEL (reference sequence). CDR3 sequence reads: CASSQASIADTQYF. In nucleotides, the CDR3 is TGTGCCAGCAGCCAAGCCAGTATTGCAGATACGCAGTATTTT.

V and J are TRBV13 and TRBJ1-1; D might be TRBD1 (5 bases). Germline CDR1 reads PRHDT; CDR2 reads FYEKMQ (reference sequence). The CDR3 totals 13 residues. Trimming left V 3 bases short and J 1 base short, with 6 bases between. CDR3 sequence reads: CASSFTGNTEAFF. In DNA, the CDR3 is TGTGCCAGCAGCTTCACAGGGAACACTGAAGCTTTCTTT.

The chain couples TRBV5-1 to TRBJ1-2; 7 positions match TRBD1. Germline values: CDR1 SGHRS, CDR2 YFSETQ. The CDR3 totals 14 residues. V lost 4 bases, J lost 8 bases, and 11 bases stayed unmatched. The CDR3 loop is CASSQNLQGQGYTF. Here the CDR3 DNA reads TGCGCCAGCAGCCAGAACCTACAGGGGCAGGGCTACACCTTC.